The clone carrying this T cell receptor (beta chain) came up once. The sample is drawn from a study of blood T cell repertoires in COVID-19. The wider study: Samples came from the United States, Italy and Spain, spanning acute and convalescent COVID-19. PBMCs, B-cell-depleted T cells, or T cells provided the cDNA or gDNA that made up the material.

Authors' data handling: It was from reference gene primer amplification that nucleated cell counts were estimated. Some clones are missing from TCRdb's copy, which holds only in-frame ones; the method was immunoSEQ multiplex PCR. The V and J calls and clone size were taken over from that table, and D and trimming were inferred from the DNA. Among about 110,000 clones listed, approximately 82% were seen once. CDR1 and CDR2 (germline): SGHNT, YYREEE (reference sequence). The CDR3 is made up of 14 amino acids. V was pared by 3 bases and J by 11 bases, with 19 bases between. The genes are TRBV5-4 and TRBJ2-3; TRBD1 might be the D (5 bases). The receptor's source is an elderly woman with acute or convalescent COVID-19. The material sequenced was peripheral blood. The CDR3 loop is CASSSGSSRGEQYF. The CDR3 DNA sequence: TGTGCCAGCAGCTCTGGGTCCTCAAGGGGTGAGCAGTATTTT.